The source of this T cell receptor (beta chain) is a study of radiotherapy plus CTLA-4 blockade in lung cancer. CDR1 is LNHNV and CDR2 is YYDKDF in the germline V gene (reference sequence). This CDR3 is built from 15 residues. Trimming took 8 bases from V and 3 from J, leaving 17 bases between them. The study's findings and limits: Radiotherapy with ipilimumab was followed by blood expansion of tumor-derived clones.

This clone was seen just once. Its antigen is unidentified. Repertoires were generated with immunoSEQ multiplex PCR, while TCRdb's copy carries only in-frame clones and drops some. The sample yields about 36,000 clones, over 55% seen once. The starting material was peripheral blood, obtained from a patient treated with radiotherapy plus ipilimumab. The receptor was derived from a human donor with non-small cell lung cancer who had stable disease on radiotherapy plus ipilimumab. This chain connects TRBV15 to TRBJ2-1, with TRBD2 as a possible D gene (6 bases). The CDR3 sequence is CATPPLADGYNEQFF. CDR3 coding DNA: TGTGCCACCCCCCCCTTAGCGGACGGCTACAATGAGCAGTTCTTC. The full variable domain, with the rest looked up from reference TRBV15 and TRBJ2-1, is DAMVIQNPRYQVTQFGKPVTLSCSQTLNHNVMYWYQQKSSQAPKLLFHYYDKDFNNEADTPDNFQSRRPNTSFCFLDIRSPGLGDTAMYLCATPPLADGYNEQFFGPGTRLTVL.